This T cell receptor (beta chain) was recorded in a study of blood T cell repertoires in COVID-19. Study at large: The United States, Italy and Spain provided the acute and convalescent COVID-19 samples. The cDNA or gDNA used as material had been derived from T cells, B-cell-depleted T cells, or PBMCs.

From germline, CDR1 is KGHDR and CDR2 SFDVKD. Trimming stripped 2 bases from V and 0 bases from J, with 10 bases between. The CDR3 is 16 residues long. Study processing details: Amplification from reference gene primers served as the basis for estimated nucleated cell counts. The protocol was immunoSEQ multiplex PCR, while the TCRdb copy is restricted to in-frame clones and leaves out a portion. Clone size and V and J calls were adopted from that table, with D and trimming inferred from the DNA. The sample carries roughly 220,000 clones, roughly 84% recorded once. V usage is TRBV24-1 and J usage is TRBJ1-3; possibly TRBD1 for D (6 bases). The sequenced sample consisted of peripheral blood. This TCR came from a man aged 30-40 years with active or convalescent COVID-19. CDR3 sequence (DNA): TGTGCCACCAGTGATTCCGGGACACCCTCTGGAAACACCATATATTTT. It encodes CATSDSGTPSGNTIYF.